This T cell receptor beta chain was documented in a study of T cell responses to AZD1222 COVID-19 vaccine. Whole-study results and caveats: Targeting of unmutated variant regions was reportedly seen in nearly half of spike-specific TCRs.

For this clone: Its antigen is as yet unknown.

Unmatched junction bases numbered 9, after V lost 6 bases and J lost 4 bases. Per the germline V gene, CDR1 is MDHEN and CDR2 is SYDVKM. The CDR3 has 17 amino acids. Clones were read by immunoSEQ multiplex PCR, and TCRdb kept only the in-frame ones, dropping some. This table has more than 80,000 clones, over 75% appearing once. The source was peripheral blood, collected on day 0 of AZD1222 vaccination. The receptor comes from an adult in good health. This rearrangement joins TRBV28 to TRBJ1-6, with TRBD1 matching over 10 bases. The CDR3 region is CASSIRQGAIYNSPLHF. As DNA, the CDR3 is TGTGCCAGCAGCATCCGACAGGGGGCTATTTATAATTCACCCCTCCACTTT.